This T cell receptor (beta chain) was captured by sequencing in a study of multiple sclerosis patients with progressive multifocal leukoencephalopathy (dated by TCRdb to about 2019). As for the study more broadly: The study examined peripheral T and B cells of MS patients who developed PML (4 under natalizumab, 1 after alemtuzumab) and treated patients who did not. The study aimed to detect JC virus-specific or public T-cell expansions arising at the time of PML onset. A couple of patients on natalizumab who later developed PML were tracked over time from before therapy, through 6 and 12 months, up to PML onset. The study at large found these results: With only a small, descriptive cohort, it remained unclear whether the findings reflect JC virus infection or general immunocompromise. No common TRBV or TRBJ gene usage or preferential TRBV-TRBJ pairings were detected when PML developed. Lower normalized Shannon entropy suggested less diverse TRB repertoires in most PML patients, whereas the natalizumab-treated controls showed values near 1. Although TRB clones above 0.5% frequency turned up only in PML patients, the clones expanded at PML onset were already present before and during natalizumab therapy. Analysis was restricted to peripheral blood, although for natalizumab-associated PML, cerebrospinal fluid or brain lymphocytes might be more informative.

Worth noting for this clone: There is no known antigen for this receptor. No base qualities exist here, and no much larger clone lies one base off it.

In light of the paper, this sample's time point label describes: time of PML onset. This sample's treatment or condition label indicates: on natalizumab therapy at sampling. Diagnosis of PML was based on clinical and MRI findings and confirmed by finding JC virus DNA in cerebrospinal fluid. In the natalizumab-treated patients, PML was found to develop after between about 15 and 60 months of natalizumab therapy. All listed patients had previously received interferon beta, and all PML patients were female. T3 blood samples were collected at the time of PML onset. Ficoll-Hypaque density gradient centrifugation was used to isolate peripheral blood mononuclear cells. The CDR3 goes from the cysteine to the phenylalanine over 14 residues. Of the read, only the CDR3 DNA is kept; its 42 bases are in frame from base 1. V drops 4 bases and J drops 4 bases, leaving 10 bases in between. From the germline V gene (reference sequence), CDR1 is LNHDA and CDR2 is SQIVND.

Using the immunoSEQ two-step multiplex PCR at survey-level depth, TRB CDR3 regions were amplified from genomic DNA. Synthetic inline TR CDR3 controls covering all V-J pairings were spiked into each PCR so that template counts could be estimated and amplification bias removed. Reads went through processing to reduce amplification and sequencing bias, and quantification was done against synthetic TR CDR3 analogs. In the paper's pipeline: In ImmunoSEQ Analyzer, raw data were processed so that out-of-frame sequences and CDR3s with stop codons were removed, with gene names following IMGT nomenclature. Normalized Shannon entropy, defined as 1 minus Pielou's evenness, was used to summarize repertoire diversity. TRB sequences were considered identical only when V gene, J gene and CDR3 were shared. Public PML clonotypes were CDR3s found in two or more PML-onset samples but not found earlier, in controls, or in public databases. Positional CDR3 amino acid composition was analyzed in Skylign with the observed count method. Drawn from immuneACCESS, this table holds only the in-frame rearrangements with V and J called that TCRdb kept. Clones are partly lost; checked studies trace under half to an unresolved V gene and leave the rest unexplained. D and trimming were read from the DNA, whereas the V and J calls and clone size are those reported in that table. The sample profile shows about 31,000 clones; approximately 88% of them were found once. The biggest ten clones account for 5.5% to 6.5% of the sample.

The receptor was isolated from a woman aged 40 to 50 with progressive multifocal leukoencephalopathy. The V and J genes are TRBV19 and TRBJ2-2; no D segment can be confidently identified. Sequencing used PBMCs, obtained from a patient treated with natalizumab. CDR3 sequence: CASSTPDLTGELFF. The DNA sequence is as follows: TGTGCCAGTAGTACCCCGGACCTCACCGGGGAGCTGTTTTTT.